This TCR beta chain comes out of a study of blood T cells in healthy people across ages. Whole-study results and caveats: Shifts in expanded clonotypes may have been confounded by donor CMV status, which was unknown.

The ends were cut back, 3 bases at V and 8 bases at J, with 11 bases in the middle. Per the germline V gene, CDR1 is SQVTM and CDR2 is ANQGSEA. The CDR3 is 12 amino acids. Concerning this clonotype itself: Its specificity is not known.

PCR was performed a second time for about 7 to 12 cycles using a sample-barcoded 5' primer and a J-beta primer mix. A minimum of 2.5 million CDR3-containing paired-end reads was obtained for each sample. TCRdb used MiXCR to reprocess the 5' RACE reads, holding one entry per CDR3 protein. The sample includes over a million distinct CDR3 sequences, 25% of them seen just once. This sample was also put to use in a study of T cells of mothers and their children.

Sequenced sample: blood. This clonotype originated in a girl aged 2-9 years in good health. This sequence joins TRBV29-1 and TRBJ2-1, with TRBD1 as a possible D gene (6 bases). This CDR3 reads CSVERTVHEQFF. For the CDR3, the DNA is TGCAGCGTTGAGCGGACAGTCCATGAGCAGTTCTTC.